This T cell receptor beta chain was found in a study of T-cell reconstitution after alpha-beta-depleted transplantation in children. General study results and limits: When one year had passed after transplant, most T-cell counts and diversity came from newly produced T cells.

TCRbeta library preparation incorporated unique molecular identifiers. Via MiXCR, TCRdb re-called the PCR reads, giving one row per CDR3 protein. The repertoire holds over 5,000 distinct CDR3 sequences, with 16% as singletons. Looked up from germline, CDR1 is SGHAT and CDR2 is FQNNGV. The CDR3 is 14 amino acids. The V end was cut by 2 bases, the J end by 6 bases, with 14 bases between. As to this clonotype: The target antigen is unknown.

This TCR derives from a male patient between 10 and 17 years old who had a stem cell transplant for acute myeloid leukemia, so the T cells may come from the graft donor. The chain recombines TRBV11-2 with TRBJ2-7; the D call may be TRBD1 or TRBD2 (6 bases each). Sample: PBMCs, mostly from graft donor cells, taken 60 days after TCRalphabeta/CD19-depleted stem cell transplant. CDR3 DNA: TGTGCCAGCAGCTTACAGGGCAGGGGAGGCGAGCAGTACTTC. This sequence encodes CASSLQGRGGEQYF.